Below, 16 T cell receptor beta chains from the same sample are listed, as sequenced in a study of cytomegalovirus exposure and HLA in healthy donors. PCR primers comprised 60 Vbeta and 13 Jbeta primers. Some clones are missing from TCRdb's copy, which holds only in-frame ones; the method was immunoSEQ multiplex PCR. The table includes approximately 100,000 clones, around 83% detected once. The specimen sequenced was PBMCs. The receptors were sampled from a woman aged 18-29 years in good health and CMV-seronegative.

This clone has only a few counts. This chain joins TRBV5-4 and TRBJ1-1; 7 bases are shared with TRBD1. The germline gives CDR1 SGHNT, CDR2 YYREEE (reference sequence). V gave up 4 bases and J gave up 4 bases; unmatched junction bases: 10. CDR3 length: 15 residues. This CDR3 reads CASSQSQGVFTEAFF. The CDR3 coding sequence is TGTGCCAGCAGCCAAAGCCAGGGGGTATTCACTGAAGCTTTCTTT.

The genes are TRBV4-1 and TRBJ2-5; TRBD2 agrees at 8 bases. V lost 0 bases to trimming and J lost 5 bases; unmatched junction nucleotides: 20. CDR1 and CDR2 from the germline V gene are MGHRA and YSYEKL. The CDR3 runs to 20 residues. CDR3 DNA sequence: TGCGCCAGCAGCCAAGATCTCATTTTCCAGCGGGGGAGGGCGGTGGAGACCCAGTACTTC. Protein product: CASSQDLIFQRGRAVETQYF.

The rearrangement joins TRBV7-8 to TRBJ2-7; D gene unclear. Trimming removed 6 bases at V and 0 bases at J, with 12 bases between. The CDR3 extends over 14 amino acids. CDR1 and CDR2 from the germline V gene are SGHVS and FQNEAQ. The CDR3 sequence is CASSATGSSYEQYF. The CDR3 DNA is TGTGCCAGCAGTGCTACGGGTAGCTCCTACGAGCAGTACTTC. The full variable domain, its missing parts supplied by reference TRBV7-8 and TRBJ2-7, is GAGVSQSPRYKVAKRGQDVALRCDPISGHVSLFWYQQALGQGPEFLTYFQNEAQLDKSGLPSDRFFAERPEGSVSTLKIQRTQQEDSAVYLCASSATGSSYEQYFGPGTRLTVT.

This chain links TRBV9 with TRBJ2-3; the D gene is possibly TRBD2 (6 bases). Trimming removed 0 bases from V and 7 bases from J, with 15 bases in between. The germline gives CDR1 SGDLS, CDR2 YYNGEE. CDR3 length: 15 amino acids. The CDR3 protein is CASSVGGGIGYTQYF. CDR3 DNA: TGTGCCAGCAGCGTAGGGGGCGGGATTGGTTATACGCAGTATTTT. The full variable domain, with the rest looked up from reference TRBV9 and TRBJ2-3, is DSGVTQTPKHLITATGQRVTLRCSPRSGDLSVYWYQQSLDQGLQFLIQYYNGEERAKGNILERFSAQQFPDLHSELNLSSLELGDSALYFCASSVGGGIGYTQYFGPGTRLTVL.

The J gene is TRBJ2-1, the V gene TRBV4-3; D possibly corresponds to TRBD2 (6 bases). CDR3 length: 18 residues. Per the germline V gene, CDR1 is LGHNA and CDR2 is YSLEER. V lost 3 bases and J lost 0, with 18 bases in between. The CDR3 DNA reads TGCGCCAGCAGCCACTTGCGGGGATGGGGGAGCTCCTACAATGAGCAGTTCTTC. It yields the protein CASSHLRGWGSSYNEQFF.

CDR3 amino acids: CASSLSGNQETQYF. The CDR3 DNA follows: TGTGCCAGCAGCTTATCAGGAAACCAAGAGACCCAGTACTTC. The V and J genes are TRBV7-9 and TRBJ2-5; D not resolved. V was trimmed by 2 bases and J by 0 bases, leaving 7 bases between them. The CDR3 is made up of 14 amino acids. Germline lookup yields CDR1 SEHNR and CDR2 FQNEAQ (reference sequence).

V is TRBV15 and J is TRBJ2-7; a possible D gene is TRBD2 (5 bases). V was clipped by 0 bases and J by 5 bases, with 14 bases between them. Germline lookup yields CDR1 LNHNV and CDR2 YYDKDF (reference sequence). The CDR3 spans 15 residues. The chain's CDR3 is CATSRDFASSNEQYF. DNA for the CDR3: TGTGCCACCAGCAGAGATTTCGCTAGCTCTAACGAGCAGTACTTC. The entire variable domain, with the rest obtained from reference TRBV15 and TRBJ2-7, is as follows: DAMVIQNPRYQVTQFGKPVTLSCSQTLNHNVMYWYQQKSSQAPKLLFHYYDKDFNNEADTPDNFQSRRPNTSFCFLDIRSPGLGDTAMYLCATSRDFASSNEQYFGPGTRLTVT.

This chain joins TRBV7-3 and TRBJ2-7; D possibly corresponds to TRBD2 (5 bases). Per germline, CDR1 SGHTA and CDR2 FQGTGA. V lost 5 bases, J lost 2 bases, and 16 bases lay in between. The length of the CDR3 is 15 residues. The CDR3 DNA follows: TGTGCCAGCAGCCACGGACTCCGGGGTCCCTACGAGCAGTACTTC. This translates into CASSHGLRGPYEQYF.

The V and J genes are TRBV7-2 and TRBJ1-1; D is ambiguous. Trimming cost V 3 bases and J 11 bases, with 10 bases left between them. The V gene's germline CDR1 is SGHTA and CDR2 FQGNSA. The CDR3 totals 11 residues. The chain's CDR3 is CASSLARSAFF. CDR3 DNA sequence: TGTGCCAGCAGCTTGGCCCGGAGTGCTTTCTTT.

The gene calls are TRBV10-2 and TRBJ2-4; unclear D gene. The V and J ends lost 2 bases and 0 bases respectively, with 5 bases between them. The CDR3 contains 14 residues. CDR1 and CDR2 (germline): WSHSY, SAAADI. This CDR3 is CASSEVLAKNIQYF. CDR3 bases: TGCGCCAGCAGTGAGGTACTAGCCAAAAACATTCAGTACTTC.

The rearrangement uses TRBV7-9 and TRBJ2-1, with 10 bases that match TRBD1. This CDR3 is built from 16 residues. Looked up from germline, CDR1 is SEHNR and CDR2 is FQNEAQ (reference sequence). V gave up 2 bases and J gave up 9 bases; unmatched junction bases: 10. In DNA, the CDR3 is TGTGCCAGCAGCTTAAGCCGGGGACAGGGGCGTTTTGAGCAGTTCTTC. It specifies CASSLSRGQGRFEQFF.

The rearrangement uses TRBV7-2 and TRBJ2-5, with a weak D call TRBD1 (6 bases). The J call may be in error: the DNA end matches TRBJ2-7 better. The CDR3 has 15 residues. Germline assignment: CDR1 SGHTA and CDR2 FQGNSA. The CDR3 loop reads CASSFSRGQPYEQYF. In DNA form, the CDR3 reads TGTGCCAGCAGCTTCTCCCGGGGACAACCCTACGAGCAGTACTTC.

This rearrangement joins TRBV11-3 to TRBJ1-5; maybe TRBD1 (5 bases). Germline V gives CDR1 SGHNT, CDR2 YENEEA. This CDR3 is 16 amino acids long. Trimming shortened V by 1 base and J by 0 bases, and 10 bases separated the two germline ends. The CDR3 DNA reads TGTGCCAGCAGCTTAGGGGGGGATCATAGCAATCAGCCCCAGCATTTT. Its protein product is CASSLGGDHSNQPQHF. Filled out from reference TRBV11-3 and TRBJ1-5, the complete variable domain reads EAGVVQSPRYKIIEKKQPVAFWCNPISGHNTLYWYLQNLGQGPELLIRYENEEAVDDSQLPKDRFSAERLKGVDSTLKIQPAELGDSAVYLCASSLGGDHSNQPQHFGDGTRLSIL.

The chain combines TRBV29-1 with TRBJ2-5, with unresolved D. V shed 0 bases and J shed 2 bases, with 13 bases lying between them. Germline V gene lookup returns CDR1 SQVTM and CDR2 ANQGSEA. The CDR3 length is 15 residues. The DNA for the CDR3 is TGCAGCGTTGAAGATGGCAGGCTTGTACAAGAGACCCAGTACTTC. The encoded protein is CSVEDGRLVQETQYF.

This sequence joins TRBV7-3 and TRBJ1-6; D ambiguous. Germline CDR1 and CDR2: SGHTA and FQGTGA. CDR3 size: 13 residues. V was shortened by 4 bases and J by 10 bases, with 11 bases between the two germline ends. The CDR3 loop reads CASSSRGGSPLHF. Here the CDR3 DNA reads TGTGCCAGCAGCTCCCGGGGTGGCTCACCCCTCCACTTT.

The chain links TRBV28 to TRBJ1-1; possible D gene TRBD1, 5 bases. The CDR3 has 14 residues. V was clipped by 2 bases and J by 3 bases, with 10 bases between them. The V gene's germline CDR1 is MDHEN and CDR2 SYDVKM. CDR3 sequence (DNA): TGTGCCAGCAGTTTAACAGGAAAATACACTGAAGCTTTCTTT. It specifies CASSLTGKYTEAFF.